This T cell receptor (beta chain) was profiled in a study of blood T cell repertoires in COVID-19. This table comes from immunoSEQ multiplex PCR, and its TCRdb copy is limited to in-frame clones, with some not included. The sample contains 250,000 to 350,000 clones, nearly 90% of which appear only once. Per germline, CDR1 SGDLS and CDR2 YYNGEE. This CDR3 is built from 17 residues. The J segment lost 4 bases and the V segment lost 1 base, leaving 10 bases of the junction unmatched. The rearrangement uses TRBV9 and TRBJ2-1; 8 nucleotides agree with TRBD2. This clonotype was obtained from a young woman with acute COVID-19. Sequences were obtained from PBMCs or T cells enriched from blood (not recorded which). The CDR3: CASSVNSGIWGYNEQFF. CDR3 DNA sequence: TGTGCCAGCAGCGTAAATAGCGGGATCTGGGGGTACAATGAGCAGTTCTTC.